The 2 T cell receptor beta chains below come from one sample, sequenced in a study of early T cells in non-severe SARS-CoV-2 infection. Via MiXCR, TCRdb re-called the 5' RACE reads, giving one row per CDR3 protein. The sample shows about 84,000 distinct CDR3 sequences, 12% of them seen only once. The sequenced material came from whole blood. The receptors here all came from an adult who was a healthcare worker with PCR-confirmed SARS-CoV-2 infection or an uninfected control (not recorded which).

The chain combines TRBV11-2 with TRBJ2-1; D may be TRBD1 (5 bases). Germline V gene lookup returns CDR1 SGHAT and CDR2 FQNNGV. V was clipped by 2 bases and J by 3 bases, with 11 bases between them. The CDR3 extends over 15 amino acids. CDR3 in DNA: TGTGCCAGCAGCTTACAGCAGGGTTACTACAATGAGCAGTTCTTC. This translates into CASSLQQGYYNEQFF.

This clonotype showed up just a few times. The chain recombines TRBV6-1 with TRBJ2-4; D gene uncertain. Looked up from germline, CDR1 is MNHNS and CDR2 is SASEGT. This CDR3 has 16 amino acids. Trimming removed 8 bases at V and 0 bases at J, with 17 bases between. CDR3 in amino acids: CASAIAGSLAKNIQYF. The CDR3 DNA is TGTGCCAGCGCAATAGCCGGATCTCTAGCCAAAAACATTCAGTACTTC.